This TCR beta chain was sequenced in a study of cytomegalovirus exposure and HLA in healthy donors. About this clone: Antigen: not known.

Findings and caveats of the study: Prior analysis indicated that the majority of TCR beta V segments exhibited productivity approximately 87% or approximately 30% of the time. Sequences of the TCR beta chain were said to predict the HLA-A and HLA-B alleles of most subjects accurately. Sequencing depth roughly uniform across donors was assumed in presence/absence analyses.

PCR primers comprised 60 Vbeta and 13 Jbeta primers. Profiled with immunoSEQ multiplex PCR; TCRdb holds only in-frame clones, not every one. The sample records about 130,000 clones, over 8% being singletons. The CDR3 runs 14 residues. Germline CDR1 is SNHLY and CDR2 is FYNNEI. Germline trimming cut 6 bases from V and 6 bases from J; bases unmatched to any gene: 8. The sequence derives from a middle-aged man in good health and CMV-seronegative. Sequencing was done on a sample of PBMCs. This chain links TRBV2 with TRBJ2-7; 10 nucleotides line up with TRBD1. The CDR3, as DNA: TGTGCCAGCAGAGGGTTGGACAGGGGGGGCGAGCAGTACTTC. The encoded protein is CASRGLDRGGEQYF.